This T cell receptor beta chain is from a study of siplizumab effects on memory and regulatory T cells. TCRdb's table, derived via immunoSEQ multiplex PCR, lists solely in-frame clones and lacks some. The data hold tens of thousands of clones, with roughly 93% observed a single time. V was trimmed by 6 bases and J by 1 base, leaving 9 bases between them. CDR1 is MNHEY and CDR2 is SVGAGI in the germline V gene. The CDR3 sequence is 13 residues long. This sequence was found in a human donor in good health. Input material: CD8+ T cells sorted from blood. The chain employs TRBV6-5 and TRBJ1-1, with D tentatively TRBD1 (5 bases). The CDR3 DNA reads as TGTGCCAGCAGCTGGGACCCGAACACTGAAGCTTTCTTT. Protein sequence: CASSWDPNTEAFF.